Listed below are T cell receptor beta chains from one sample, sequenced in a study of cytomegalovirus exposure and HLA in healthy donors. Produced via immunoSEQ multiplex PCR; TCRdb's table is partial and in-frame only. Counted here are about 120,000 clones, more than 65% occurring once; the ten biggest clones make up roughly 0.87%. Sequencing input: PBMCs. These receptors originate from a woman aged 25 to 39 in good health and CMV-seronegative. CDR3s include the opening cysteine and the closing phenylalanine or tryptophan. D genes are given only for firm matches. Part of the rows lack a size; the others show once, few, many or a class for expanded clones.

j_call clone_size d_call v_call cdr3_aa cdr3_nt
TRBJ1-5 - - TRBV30 CAWSVHSNQPQHF TGTGCCTGGAGTGTTCATAGCAATCAGCCCCAGCATTTT
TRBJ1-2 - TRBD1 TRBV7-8 CASSLVGQGATSYYGYTF TGTGCCAGCAGCTTAGTTGGACAGGGGGCCACTTCTTACTATGGCTACACCTTC
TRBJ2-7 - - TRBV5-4 CASSLEWSGAIREQYF TGTGCCAGCAGCTTGGAATGGTCTGGGGCTATAAGGGAGCAGTACTTC
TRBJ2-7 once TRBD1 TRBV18 CASSPNRGDLHYEQYF TGTGCCAGCTCACCGAACAGGGGAGATCTCCACTACGAGCAGTACTTC
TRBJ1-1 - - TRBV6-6 CASSSQGGNTEAFF TGTGCCAGCAGTTCGCAGGGAGGGAACACTGAAGCTTTCTTT
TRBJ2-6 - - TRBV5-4 CASSSPSGSSGANVLTF TGTGCCAGCAGCTCTCCTTCCGGGTCCTCTGGGGCCAACGTCCTGACTTTC
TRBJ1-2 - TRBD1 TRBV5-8 CASSLAPTGGRDGYTF TGTGCCAGCAGCTTGGCCCCCACAGGGGGCAGGGATGGCTACACCTTC
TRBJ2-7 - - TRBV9 CASSRSGDYEQYF TGTGCCAGCAGCCGGTCGGGGGATTACGAGCAGTACTTC
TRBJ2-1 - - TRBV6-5 CASSYSTGYNEQFF TGTGCCAGCAGTTACTCGACAGGCTACAATGAGCAGTTCTTC
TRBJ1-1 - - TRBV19 CASSIVSGGNTEAFF TGTGCCAGTAGTATCGTTTCAGGAGGGAACACTGAAGCTTTCTTT
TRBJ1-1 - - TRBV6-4 CASRGGDHRNTEAFF TGTGCCAGCAGGGGGGGTGATCATAGGAACACTGAAGCTTTCTTT
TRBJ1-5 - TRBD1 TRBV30 CAWSMTGGNQPQHF TGTGCCTGGAGTATGACAGGGGGAAATCAGCCCCAGCATTTT
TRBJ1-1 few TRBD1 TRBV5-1 CASRPTGTNTEAFF TGCGCCAGCAGACCGACAGGGACGAACACTGAAGCTTTCTTT
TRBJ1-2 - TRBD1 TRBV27 CASSLKGAEGYTF TGTGCCAGCAGTTTAAAGGGGGCGGAAGGCTACACCTTC
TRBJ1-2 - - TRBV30 CAWRALGGYTF TGTGCCTGGCGAGCACTAGGCGGCTACACCTTC
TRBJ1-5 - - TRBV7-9 CASSLLGHPLNGPPQHF TGTGCCAGCAGCTTACTGGGACATCCTCTAAATGGGCCGCCCCAGCATTTT
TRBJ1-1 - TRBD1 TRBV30 CAWSPGGPEAFF TGTGCCTGGAGTCCAGGGGGTCCTGAAGCTTTCTTT
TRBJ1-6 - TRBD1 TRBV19 CASSIGDRTNSPLHF TGTGCCAGTAGTATAGGGGACAGGACTAATTCACCCCTCCACTTT
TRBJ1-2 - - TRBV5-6 CASSLRGGGYTF TGTGCCAGCAGCCTACGGGGGGGTGGCTACACCTTC
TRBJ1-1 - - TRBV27 CAIRGAGNTEAFF TGTGCCATCCGAGGAGCGGGGAACACTGAAGCTTTCTTT
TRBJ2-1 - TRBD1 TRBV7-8 CASSSTRQGPYNEQFF TGTGCCAGCAGCTCTACGCGACAGGGGCCCTACAATGAGCAGTTCTTC
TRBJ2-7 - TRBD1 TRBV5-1 CASSWGSRDRYYEQYF TGCGCCAGCAGCTGGGGTAGCCGGGACAGATACTACGAGCAGTACTTC
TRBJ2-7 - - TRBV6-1 CASSLFDRTYEQYF TGTGCCAGCAGCCTTTTTGACAGGACCTACGAGCAGTACTTC
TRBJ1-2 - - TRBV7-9 CASSLAVGRRGGGYTF TGTGCCAGCAGCTTAGCCGTTGGACGGAGGGGGGGTGGCTACACCTTC
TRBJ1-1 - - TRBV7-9 CASSLEFGDTEAFF TGTGCCAGCAGCTTAGAATTCGGGGACACTGAAGCTTTCTTT
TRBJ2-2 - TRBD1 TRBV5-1 CASNREQGTGSTGELFF TGCGCCAGCAACCGGGAGCAAGGGACAGGGTCCACCGGGGAGCTGTTTTTT
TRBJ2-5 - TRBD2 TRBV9 CASSARGSGAPETQYF TGTGCCAGCAGCGCCCGGGGTAGCGGGGCCCCGGAGACCCAGTACTTC
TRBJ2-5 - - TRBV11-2 CASSRQVAETQYF TGTGCCAGCAGCCGACAGGTGGCGGAGACCCAGTACTTC
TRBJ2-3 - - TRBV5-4 CASSWGGQASDTQYF TGTGCCAGCAGCTGGGGGGGACAGGCATCAGATACGCAGTATTTT
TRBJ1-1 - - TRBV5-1 CASSLENSNTEAFF TGCGCCAGCAGCTTGGAGAACAGCAACACTGAAGCTTTCTTT
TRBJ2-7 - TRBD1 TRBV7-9 CASSPGQALYEQYF TGTGCCAGCAGCCCGGGACAGGCCCTCTACGAGCAGTACTTC
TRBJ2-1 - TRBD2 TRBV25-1 CASSLGGGGSDEQFF TGTGCCAGCAGCCTTGGAGGCGGGGGGTCAGATGAGCAGTTCTTC
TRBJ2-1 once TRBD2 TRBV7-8 CASSLGTSREQFF TGTGCCAGCAGCTTGGGGACTAGCCGGGAGCAGTTCTTC
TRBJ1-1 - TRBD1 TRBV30 CAWIPGQGTEAFF TGTGCCTGGATACCGGGACAGGGGACTGAAGCTTTCTTT
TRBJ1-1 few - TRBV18 CASSPNRDNAFF TGTGCCAGCTCACCCAACCGGGACAATGCTTTCTTT
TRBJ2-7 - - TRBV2 CAGNHDEGGVQYF TGTGCCGGTAACCACGATGAGGGCGGGGTGCAGTACTTC
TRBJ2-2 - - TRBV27 CASSHSPGELFF TGTGCCAGCAGTCATTCCCCCGGGGAGCTGTTTTTT